Following are 15 T cell receptor beta chains from one sample sequenced in a study of cytomegalovirus exposure and HLA in healthy donors. TCRdb's table, derived via immunoSEQ multiplex PCR, lists solely in-frame clones and lacks some. This table has some 270,000 clones, 65% to 90% appearing once. Sample: PBMCs. Receptor source: a woman aged 18-29 years in good health and CMV-seronegative.

The rearrangement joins TRBV5-6 to TRBJ2-2; 9 bases are shared with TRBD1. Germline V gene lookup returns CDR1 SGHDT and CDR2 YYEEEE. J lost 4 bases, V lost 0 bases, and 4 bases had no gene match. CDR3 length: 16 amino acids. The CDR3 reads CASSLEGTGSTGELFF. CDR3 nucleotides: TGTGCCAGCAGCTTGGAGGGGACAGGGAGCACCGGGGAGCTGTTTTTT. The entire variable domain, with the rest obtained from reference TRBV5-6 and TRBJ2-2, is as follows: DAGVTQSPTHLIKTRGQQVTLRCSPKSGHDTVSWYQQALGQGPQFIFQYYEEEERQRGNFPDRFSGHQFPNYSSELNVNALLLGDSALYLCASSLEGTGSTGELFFGEGSRLTVL.

The chain uses TRBV27 and TRBJ2-1; TRBD2 aligns across 9 bases. The CDR3 extends over 15 amino acids. V trimming: 2 bases; J trimming: 2 bases; junction bases outside the gene matches: 1. Germline V gene lookup returns CDR1 MNHEY and CDR2 SMNVEV (reference sequence). CDR3: CASSLGGRAYNEQFF. The CDR3 region has the DNA TGTGCCAGCAGTTTAGGCGGGAGGGCCTACAATGAGCAGTTCTTC.

The chain joins TRBV5-1 to TRBJ2-7, with TRBD1 matching over 8 bases. This CDR3 has 13 amino acids. CDR1 SGHRS and CDR2 YFSETQ come from the germline V gene. V lost 4 bases, J lost 5 bases, and 5 bases stayed unmatched. CDR3 residues: CASSADRAHEQYF. For the CDR3, the DNA is TGCGCCAGCAGCGCGGACAGGGCACACGAGCAGTACTTC. Together with reference TRBV5-1 and TRBJ2-7, the CDR3 gives the full variable domain: KAGVTQTPRYLIKTRGQQVTLSCSPISGHRSVSWYQQTPGQGLQFLFEYFSETQRNKGNFPGRFSGRQFSNSRSEMNVSTLELGDSALYLCASSADRAHEQYFGPGTRLTVT.

J is TRBJ2-7 and V is TRBV4-3, with TRBD1 matching over 7 bases. Germline lookup yields CDR1 LGHNA and CDR2 YSLEER. The V gene end was trimmed by 1 base and the J gene end by 2 bases; junction bases not matched to a gene: 5. The CDR3 is 15 residues long. The chain's CDR3 is CASSQGVQGAYEQYF. The CDR3 coding sequence is TGCGCCAGCAGCCAAGGGGTCCAGGGGGCCTACGAGCAGTACTTC.

The rearrangement joins TRBV10-1 to TRBJ1-5; D is uncertain. Germline CDR1 and CDR2: WNHNN and SYGVQD (reference sequence). V shed 0 bases and J shed 6 bases, with 6 bases lying between them. CDR3 length: 13 amino acids. CDR3 DNA: TGCGCCAGCAGTGAGTCCTTTTCTCAGCCCCAGCATTTT. Translating it yields CASSESFSQPQHF.

The J gene is TRBJ2-5, the V gene TRBV20-1; no reliable D call. The CDR3 length is 11 residues. V lost 4 bases to trimming and J lost 2 bases, with 5 bases between them. Germline V lookup: CDR1 DFQATT, CDR2 SNEGSKA (reference sequence). The CDR3 region has the DNA TGCAGTGCTAATAGACAAGAGACCCAGTACTTC. Translation: CSANRQETQYF.

The sample holds one count of this clone. This chain connects TRBV15 to TRBJ2-5, with 9 bases that match TRBD1. Germline V gene data show CDR1 as LNHNV and CDR2 as YYDKDF (reference sequence). CDR3 size: 14 residues. V dropped 3 bases and J dropped 5; count of bases not matched to a gene: 4. CDR3 sequence (DNA): TGTGCCACCAGCAGGGGACAGGGTGAGGAGACCCAGTACTTC. It is translated as CATSRGQGEETQYF.

The chain joins TRBV13 to TRBJ2-1; weak D call: TRBD2 (5 bases). The germline V gene has CDR1 PRHDT and CDR2 FYEKMQ (reference sequence). The CDR3 loop spans 14 amino acids. V was clipped by 5 bases and J by 4 bases, with 12 bases between them. The CDR3 spells CASSLHGDYNEQFF. CDR3 nucleotide sequence: TGTGCCAGCAGCCTGCACGGGGATTACAATGAGCAGTTCTTC.

The chain joins TRBV2 to TRBJ1-4; 7 nucleotides align to TRBD1. Trimming cost V 3 bases and J 2 bases; bases outside gene matches: 3. The CDR3 runs 15 residues. Germline V gives CDR1 SNHLY, CDR2 FYNNEI. The CDR3 coding sequence is TGTGCCAGCAGTGATCTGGGACAGACTAATGAAAAACTGTTTTTT. Residues: CASSDLGQTNEKLFF.

The chain links TRBV29-1 to TRBJ2-7; D may be TRBD1 (6 bases). From germline, CDR1 is SQVTM and CDR2 ANQGSEA. V was trimmed by 4 bases and J by 5 bases, leaving 15 bases between them. The CDR3 length is 13 residues. This CDR3 is CSVGQVPLHEQYF. For the CDR3, the DNA is TGCAGCGTTGGACAGGTCCCTCTCCACGAGCAGTACTTC.

The chain recombines TRBV30 with TRBJ1-1; D is uncertain. CDR3 length: 13 amino acids. Per germline, CDR1 GTSNPN and CDR2 SVGIG (reference sequence). The V gene lost 0 bases and the J gene lost 2 bases, with 7 bases spanning the gap. CDR3 protein: CAWSVGTNTEAFF. CDR3 DNA: TGTGCCTGGAGTGTGGGCACCAACACTGAAGCTTTCTTT.

The chain combines TRBV4-3 with TRBJ1-2; tentatively, D is TRBD1 (5 bases). Germline values: CDR1 LGHNA, CDR2 YSLEER. Trimming removed 0 bases at V and 8 bases at J, with 13 bases between. CDR3 size: 14 residues. The CDR3 sequence is CASSQDQGRSGYTF. For the CDR3, the DNA is TGCGCCAGCAGCCAAGATCAGGGTAGAAGCGGCTACACCTTC.

This chain links TRBV4-1 with TRBJ2-3; TRBD1 matches 10 bases. With 0 bases clipped from V and 2 bases from J, the junction kept 5 bases outside the gene matches. Germline values: CDR1 MGHRA, CDR2 YSYEKL. CDR3 length: 17 residues. The DNA for the CDR3 is TGCGCCAGCAGCCAAGAGACAGGGGGCACCTACACAGATACGCAGTATTTT. It is translated as CASSQETGGTYTDTQYF.

This chain's CDR3 is CASSSPLAYNEQFF. As DNA, the CDR3 is TGTGCCAGCAGTAGCCCTTTGGCCTACAATGAGCAGTTCTTC. V usage is TRBV6-5 and J usage is TRBJ2-1; D call uncertain. Germline V CDR1 and CDR2: MNHEY, SVGAGI. The length of the CDR3 is 14 residues. V lost 5 bases and J lost 2, with 10 bases in between.

The gene calls are TRBV7-9 and TRBJ1-3; D is unresolved. Trimming left V 3 bases short and J 0 bases short, with 15 bases between. Germline assignment: CDR1 SEHNR and CDR2 FQNEAQ (reference sequence). The CDR3 consists of 17 residues. The CDR3 DNA follows: TGTGCCAGCAGCTTCCAACACCCCAGAAGCTCTGGAAACACCATATATTTT. Amino acids: CASSFQHPRSSGNTIYF.